The clone carrying this T cell receptor beta chain was picked up many times. As yet, its antigen is unknown. The sample originates from a study of neurological immune-mediated disorders. Study observations and caveats: Private repertoires in all groups were suggested by the finding that expanded clones across subjects shared no CDR3 amino acid sequences.

Volunteers at a blood bank in Maryland, USA, were the healthy controls. The CDR3 extends over 12 amino acids. Germline CDR1 is DFQATT and CDR2 is SNEGSKA (reference sequence). Trimming cost V 2 bases and J 1 base, with 6 bases left between them. 5'RACE employing 10-nucleotide random UMIs yielded the cDNA. TCRdb passed the 5' RACE reads through MiXCR, listing each CDR3 protein once. The table records about 77,000 distinct CDR3 sequences, approximately 10% of them present only once. The chain uses TRBV20-1 and TRBJ2-7, with D hard to call. The sequenced sample consisted of PBMCs. The TCR sequence derives from a man over 45 in good health. CDR3 in amino acids: CSARTISYEQYF. CDR3 coding DNA: TGCAGTGCTAGAACAATATCCTACGAGCAGTACTTC.